This TCR beta chain was identified during a study of T cell repertoires in cytomegalovirus infection. General observations from the study: The response measured ex vivo was dominated by TCR beta clonotypes (HLA-C-restricted and CMV-specific). CMV carriers having the relevant HLA were flagged by cumulative public TCR beta family frequency.

TCRdb itself ran the reads through MiXCR, one entry per CDR3 protein. Of 90,000 to 110,000 distinct CDR3 sequences listed, around 31% are singletons. The CDR3 has 14 residues. CDR1 is SGHTA and CDR2 is FQGNSA in the germline V gene. The V gene lost 0 bases and the J gene lost 3 bases, with 6 bases spanning the gap. This clonotype was found many times. No antigen is known for it. The receptor was derived from a human donor in good health (CMV status not recorded). Some clones in this sample may be carry-over from other donors' samples. The V gene is TRBV7-2, the J gene TRBJ1-5; D is unclear. The specimen comprised CD8+ T cells from cultured PBMCs, sampled from culture after CMV antigen stimulation. DNA of the CDR3: TGTGCCAGCAGCTTAGCTGGAACCAATCAGCCCCAGCATTTT. It specifies CASSLAGTNQPQHF. Variable domain in full (rest from reference TRBV7-2 and TRBJ1-5): GAGVSQSPSNKVTEKGKDVELRCDPISGHTALYWYRQSLGQGLEFLIYFQGNSAPDKSGLPSDRFSAERTGGSVSTLTIQRTQQEDSAVYLCASSLAGTNQPQHFGDGTRLSIL.